Following are 18 T cell receptor beta chains from one sample sequenced in a study of T cells after yellow fever vaccination. TCRdb reprocessed the 5' RACE reads with MiXCR, giving one entry per CDR3 protein. The sample has 450,000 to 600,000 distinct CDR3 sequences; 17% are singletons. This sample comprised PBMCs, obtained 5 days after the first yellow fever vaccination. These receptor sequences come from a man in his late teens or twenties who received the YFV17D yellow fever vaccine.

This clonotype has a handful of counts. This sequence joins TRBV6-5 and TRBJ2-2, with 7 bases lining up with TRBD1. With 4 bases clipped from V and 6 bases from J, the junction kept 8 bases outside the gene matches. Germline V lookup: CDR1 MNHEY, CDR2 SVGAGI. CDR3 length equals 15 residues. DNA for the CDR3: TGTGCCAGCAGTTCCGGACAGGTTTGGGCCGGGGAGCTGTTTTTT. This gives the protein CASSSGQVWAGELFF.

This clonotype was recorded at least ten times. V gene TRBV4-1 combines with J gene TRBJ2-2, with 9 bases identical to TRBD1. This CDR3 has 15 amino acids. The trim removed 4 bases at V and 7 bases at J, leaving 7 bases unmatched. Germline CDR1 is MGHRA and CDR2 is YSYEKL. CDR3 sequence reads: CASSRSGQGSGELFF. CDR3 DNA: TGCGCCAGCAGCCGGTCGGGACAGGGTAGCGGGGAGCTGTTTTTT.

This clonotype was observed a few times. V usage is TRBV7-8 and J usage is TRBJ2-7, with no clear D. CDR3 length: 12 residues. V dropped 5 bases and J dropped 6 bases, with 11 bases sitting between them. Germline assignment: CDR1 SGHVS and CDR2 FQNEAQ. The CDR3 reads CASSLYSGEQYF. The CDR3 nucleotides read TGTGCCAGCAGCCTTTACTCCGGCGAGCAGTACTTC. Full variable domain (missing parts from reference TRBV7-8 and TRBJ2-7): GAGVSQSPRYKVAKRGQDVALRCDPISGHVSLFWYQQALGQGPEFLTYFQNEAQLDKSGLPSDRFFAERPEGSVSTLKIQRTQQEDSAVYLCASSLYSGEQYFGPGTRLTVT.

This clonotype was seen only a few times. This chain uses TRBV10-3 with TRBJ1-1; TRBD1 agrees at 8 bases. Per germline, CDR1 ENHRY and CDR2 SYGVKD. The ends lost 4 bases at V and 4 bases at J; junction bases unmatched: 8. The CDR3 is 15 amino acids. CDR3 nucleotides: TGTGCCATCAGTGCCCAACAGGGGGATGGCACTGAAGCTTTCTTT. Amino acids: CAISAQQGDGTEAFF.

This sequence joins TRBV20-1 and TRBJ2-5, with unresolved D. Germline loops: CDR1 DFQATT, CDR2 SNEGSKA (reference sequence). The CDR3 totals 14 residues. The V and J ends lost 5 bases and 2 bases respectively, with 15 bases between them. The CDR3 region has the DNA TGCAGTGCTGCATATTCGGCCCCACAAGAGACCCAGTACTTC. Translating gives CSAAYSAPQETQYF.

The table lists this clonotype with a few counts. The chain uses TRBV25-1 and TRBJ1-6; D unclear. The CDR3 is 13 residues long. Germline V CDR1 and CDR2: MGHDK, SYGVNS. With 5 bases removed from V and 14 bases from J, the gap between germline ends came to 16 bases. The CDR3 loop is CASSLTGPPALHF. In nucleotides, the CDR3 is TGTGCCAGCAGTTTAACCGGGCCCCCGGCCCTCCACTTT. Based on the CDR3 plus reference TRBV25-1 and TRBJ1-6, the full variable domain is EADIYQTPRYLVIGTGKKITLECSQTMGHDKMYWYQQDPGMELHLIHYSYGVNSTEKGDLSSESTVSRIRTEHFPLTLESARPSHTSQYLCASSLTGPPALHFGNGTRLTVT.

The rearrangement joins TRBV6-5 to TRBJ1-1, with unresolved D. V lost 6 bases, J lost 3 bases, and 11 bases lay in between. CDR3 length: 13 residues. Germline CDR1 is MNHEY and CDR2 is SVGAGI. CDR3 amino acids: CASSDSGDTEAFF. As DNA, the CDR3 is TGTGCCAGCAGCGACTCTGGGGACACTGAAGCTTTCTTT.

This clonotype has only a few counts. The chain recombines TRBV7-9 with TRBJ2-1, with D hard to call. The CDR3 loop spans 14 amino acids. Per the germline V gene, CDR1 is SEHNR and CDR2 is FQNEAQ (reference sequence). The ends were cut back, 2 bases at V and 8 bases at J, with 13 bases in the middle. CDR3 region: CASSLRWNRDEQFF. DNA for the CDR3: TGTGCCAGCAGCTTACGGTGGAACAGAGATGAGCAGTTCTTC.

This chain links TRBV10-3 with TRBJ2-2; 10 bases align to TRBD1. Germline lookup yields CDR1 ENHRY and CDR2 SYGVKD. V was clipped by 6 bases and J by 5 bases; unmatched bases: 3. This CDR3 region has 14 residues. The CDR3 DNA follows: TGTGCCATCAGGGGACAGGGGTTTACCGGGGAGCTGTTTTTT. Its protein product is CAIRGQGFTGELFF.

The chain joins TRBV10-1 to TRBJ2-2; D is perhaps TRBD1 or TRBD2 (5 bases each). Trimming stripped 8 bases from V and 0 bases from J, with 16 bases between. The germline V gene has CDR1 WNHNN and CDR2 SYGVQD (reference sequence). The CDR3 loop spans 16 amino acids. CDR3: CASHSRQGANTGELFF. The CDR3 bases are TGCGCCAGCCACAGCCGCCAGGGAGCGAACACCGGGGAGCTGTTTTTT.

The chain uses TRBV5-1 and TRBJ1-4; D not resolved. With 0 bases removed from V and 14 bases from J, the gap between germline ends came to 11 bases. CDR1 and CDR2 (germline): SGHRS, YFSETQ. The CDR3 is 12 amino acids. CDR3 bases: TGCGCCAGCAGCTTGGAGGGTCCGGGGCTGTTTTTT. Protein product: CASSLEGPGLFF.

This chain connects TRBV5-6 to TRBJ2-1; D is perhaps TRBD1 (6 bases). V was pared by 5 bases and J by 4 bases, with 19 bases between. The V gene's germline CDR1 is SGHDT and CDR2 YYEEEE. The CDR3 has 16 residues. The CDR3 DNA reads as TGTGCCAGCAGAGGATTGACAGGTACCGATTACAATGAGCAGTTCTTC. This gives the protein CASRGLTGTDYNEQFF.

This clonotype was seen at least ten times. V gene TRBV6-1 combines with J gene TRBJ2-3; TRBD1 matches at 8 bases. Looked up from germline, CDR1 is MNHNS and CDR2 is SASEGT. The CDR3 spans 14 residues. V lost 7 bases to trimming and J lost 7 bases; unmatched junction nucleotides: 10. The CDR3 sequence: CASKIDRGGNTQYF. The CDR3 DNA reads as TGTGCCAGCAAGATAGACAGGGGTGGGAATACGCAGTATTTT.

This clonotype was seen repeatedly, ten times or more. This chain links TRBV4-2 with TRBJ2-5; 8 bases align to TRBD2. CDR1 LGHNA and CDR2 YNFKEQ come from the germline V gene. The CDR3 is made up of 15 amino acids. V gave up 0 bases and J gave up 4 bases; unmatched junction bases: 4. This chain's CDR3 is CASSQDRGGPETQYF. The CDR3 nucleotides read TGTGCCAGCAGCCAAGATCGGGGGGGGCCAGAGACCCAGTACTTC.

J is TRBJ1-6 and V is TRBV9; no firm D call. V dropped 0 bases and J dropped 14 bases, with 15 bases sitting between them. CDR1 and CDR2 from the germline V gene are SGDLS and YYNGEE. The CDR3 length is 14 residues. DNA of the CDR3: TGTGCCAGCAGCGTAGAAGGGTCAGGATCATCCCTCCACTTT. Amino acid sequence: CASSVEGSGSSLHF.

This clonotype was picked up a small number of times. The chain has TRBV29-1 and TRBJ2-3; D gene ambiguous. The CDR3 extends over 11 amino acids. Trimming removed 6 bases at V and 6 bases at J, with 10 bases between. Germline V lookup: CDR1 SQVTM, CDR2 ANQGSEA. This chain's CDR3 is CSVTFSDTQYF. The CDR3 DNA follows: TGCAGCGTGACGTTTTCGGATACGCAGTATTTT.

The chain couples TRBV18 to TRBJ2-7; D may be TRBD1 or TRBD2 (5 bases each). Germline values: CDR1 KGHSH, CDR2 LQKENI. Trimming stripped 3 bases from V and 0 bases from J, with 9 bases between. This CDR3 contains 14 residues. CDR3 region: CASSPGPDSYEQYF. DNA for the CDR3: TGTGCCAGCTCACCGGGACCTGACTCCTACGAGCAGTACTTC.

J is TRBJ1-1 and V is TRBV7-2; no reliable D call. V was trimmed by 2 bases and J by 4 bases, leaving 14 bases between them. Germline CDR1 and CDR2: SGHTA and FQGNSA. CDR3 size: 15 residues. Here the CDR3 reads CASSLIERVVTEAFF. Here the CDR3 DNA reads TGTGCCAGCAGCTTAATCGAAAGGGTCGTCACTGAAGCTTTCTTT.